Below are 18 T cell receptor beta chains sequenced from a single sample in a study of blood T cell repertoires in COVID-19. Repertoires were generated with immunoSEQ multiplex PCR, while TCRdb's copy carries only in-frame clones and drops some. The repertoire holds about 100,000 clones, with about 86% as singletons. The source material was peripheral blood. These receptors were obtained from a woman aged 55-70 years in a cohort sampled during active or convalescent COVID-19.

This clone was counted a single time. V usage is TRBV19 and J usage is TRBJ2-5; possible D gene TRBD1, 6 bases. The germline V and J ends were trimmed by 2 bases and 5 bases, with 15 bases remaining between them. Germline CDR1 is LNHDA and CDR2 is SQIVND (reference sequence). CDR3 length equals 15 residues. The CDR3 reads CASSIRAGAVETQYF. In nucleotides, the CDR3 is TGTGCCAGTAGTATAAGGGCAGGGGCAGTTGAGACCCAGTACTTC.

The chain recombines TRBV15 with TRBJ2-7; D uncertain. This CDR3 spans 14 amino acids. The ends were cut back, 0 bases at V and 0 bases at J, with 6 bases in the middle. Looked up from germline, CDR1 is LNHNV and CDR2 is YYDKDF (reference sequence). CDR3 nucleotides: TGTGCCACCAGCAGAGACCTAAGCTCCTACGAGCAGTACTTC. It yields the protein CATSRDLSSYEQYF.

The CDR3 spells CASSMASGTGNEQFF. The DNA for the CDR3 is TGTGCCAGTAGTATGGCTAGCGGGACCGGGAATGAGCAGTTCTTC. V usage is TRBV19 and J usage is TRBJ2-1; TRBD2 matches 9 bases. V dropped 3 bases and J dropped 7; count of bases not matched to a gene: 7. The V gene's germline CDR1 is LNHDA and CDR2 SQIVND (reference sequence). The CDR3 consists of 15 residues. Complete variable domain (other parts from reference TRBV19 and TRBJ2-1): DGGITQSPKYLFRKEGQNVTLSCEQNLNHDAMYWYRQDPGQGLRLIYYSQIVNDFQKGDIAEGYSVSREKKESFPLTVTSAQKNPTAFYLCASSMASGTGNEQFFGPGTRLTVL.

Only one count was recorded for this clone. The chain uses TRBV6-6 and TRBJ2-2; TRBD1 matches 12 bases. This CDR3 is built from 16 residues. V lost 6 bases to trimming and J lost 5 bases; unmatched junction nucleotides: 7. The germline CDR1 and CDR2 sequences are MNHNY and SVGAGI (reference sequence). In DNA, the CDR3 is TGTGCCAGCAGAACCGGGACAGGGGGCGTAACCGGGGAGCTGTTTTTT. Its translation: CASRTGTGGVTGELFF.

This chain links TRBV14 with TRBJ1-2, with D uncertain. The CDR3 has 13 amino acids. Germline lookup yields CDR1 SGHDN and CDR2 FVKESK. Trimming left V 2 bases short and J 7 bases short, with 11 bases between. CDR3 DNA sequence: TGTGCCAGCAGCCAACTGGAGGGAGTTGGCTACACCTTC. This gives the protein CASSQLEGVGYTF. Full variable domain (remainder filled in from reference TRBV14 and TRBJ1-2): EAGVTQFPSHSVIEKGQTVTLRCDPISGHDNLYWYRRVMGKEIKFLLHFVKESKQDESGMPNNRFLAERTGGTYSTLKVQPAELEDSGVYFCASSQLEGVGYTFGSGTRLTVV.

The J gene is TRBJ2-7, the V gene TRBV5-6; 8 nucleotides line up with TRBD1. Germline assignment: CDR1 SGHDT and CDR2 YYEEEE. The junction had 9 bases not matched to a gene; V was cut back by 0 bases and J by 1 base. This CDR3 contains 17 residues. The CDR3 spells CASSLAGTGPYSYEQYF. For the CDR3, the DNA is TGTGCCAGCAGCTTGGCGGGGACAGGACCCTATTCCTACGAGCAGTACTTC.

The CDR3 DNA reads TGTGCCAGCAGCTTAGAAGCCCTAGCGGAATACCAAGAGACCCAGTACTTC. As protein: CASSLEALAEYQETQYF. This rearrangement joins TRBV7-2 to TRBJ2-5; TRBD2 matches 7 bases. Germline loops: CDR1 SGHTA, CDR2 FQGNSA. The CDR3 totals 17 residues. V gave up 1 base and J gave up 0 bases; unmatched junction bases: 8.

The chain couples TRBV5-4 to TRBJ2-7, with 12 bases aligning to TRBD2. The germline gives CDR1 SGHNT, CDR2 YYREEE (reference sequence). Trimming removed 4 bases from V and 3 bases from J; junction bases left unmatched: 5. The CDR3 covers 15 residues. The CDR3 spells CASSLRLAGDYEQYF. The CDR3 DNA reads TGTGCCAGCAGCCTGAGACTAGCGGGAGACTACGAGCAGTACTTC.

The chain is built from TRBV5-5 and TRBJ1-5, with 8 bases matching TRBD1. Trimming removed 3 bases from V and 7 bases from J; junction bases left unmatched: 6. CDR1 and CDR2 (germline): SGHKS, YYEKEE (reference sequence). This CDR3 spans 14 amino acids. CDR3 protein: CASSWTGTDQPQHF. The CDR3 coding sequence is TGTGCCAGCAGCTGGACAGGGACAGACCAGCCCCAGCATTTT.

This clone was recorded once. The chain recombines TRBV16 with TRBJ2-7, with 7 positions matching TRBD1. CDR1 and CDR2 (germline): KGHSY, FQNENV. This CDR3 has 13 amino acids. The V and J ends lost 4 bases and 3 bases, in that order; junction bases with no gene match: 3. The DNA for the CDR3 is TGTGCCAGCAGCCTCGGGACAGACTACGAGCAGTACTTC. Residues: CASSLGTDYEQYF.

V is TRBV18 and J is TRBJ1-2; D might be TRBD1 (6 bases). V lost 6 bases to trimming and J lost 8 bases, with 16 bases between them. The CDR3 has 13 residues. Germline CDR1 reads KGHSH; CDR2 reads LQKENI. The CDR3 sequence: CASSYGDKFGYTF. The CDR3 DNA sequence: TGTGCCAGCTCTTACGGGGACAAGTTCGGCTACACCTTC.

The chain recombines TRBV5-8 with TRBJ2-2; 8 bases are a match to TRBD2. Germline lookup yields CDR1 SGHTS and CDR2 YDEGEE. This CDR3 region has 15 residues. Trimming removed 7 bases from V and 0 bases from J; junction bases left unmatched: 5. CDR3 amino acids: CASFKRETNTGELFF. The CDR3 DNA follows: TGTGCCAGCTTCAAGCGGGAGACGAACACCGGGGAGCTGTTTTTT.

This sequence joins TRBV3-1 (or the pseudogene TRBV3-2) and TRBJ1-6, with a tentative D call TRBD1 (5 bases). The CDR3 runs to 15 residues. The V gene lost 1 base and the J gene lost 9 bases, with 13 bases spanning the gap. CDR1 LGHDT and CDR2 YNNKEL come from the germline V gene (reference sequence). CDR3 coding DNA: TGTGCCAGCAGCCAAGCCCCGGGGGTTGGTTCACCCCTCCACTTT. Translated: CASSQAPGVGSPLHF.

This clone was detected only once. The rearrangement joins TRBV7-2 to TRBJ2-1; D unclear. In germline, CDR1 is SGHTA, CDR2 FQGNSA. V gave up 5 bases and J gave up 10 bases, with 12 bases separating them. The CDR3 is made up of 12 amino acids. CDR3: CASSLLGPEQFF. The CDR3, as DNA: TGTGCCAGCAGCCTCCTAGGTCCCGAGCAGTTCTTC.

The chain employs TRBV29-1 and TRBJ2-2; TRBD1 matches at 8 bases. With 4 bases clipped from V and 7 bases from J, the junction kept 8 bases outside the gene matches. Germline values: CDR1 SQVTM, CDR2 ANQGSEA. The CDR3 has 14 residues. The CDR3 region is CSVGQGARGGELFF. The CDR3 DNA sequence: TGCAGCGTTGGTCAGGGGGCGCGTGGCGGGGAGCTGTTTTTT.

This clone was recorded once. The chain joins TRBV3-1 (or the pseudogene TRBV3-2) to TRBJ2-7, with 14 bases fitting TRBD2. V was clipped by 4 bases and J by 6 bases; unmatched bases: 2. The CDR3 covers 14 residues. Looked up from germline, CDR1 is LGHDT and CDR2 is YNNKEL (reference sequence). The CDR3 DNA sequence: TGTGCCAGCAGCCGTGGACTAGCGGGAGGCGAGCAGTACTTC. Its translation: CASSRGLAGGEQYF.

This rearrangement joins TRBV7-6 to TRBJ2-7; 7 bases line up with TRBD2. V shed 3 bases and J 3 bases; nucleotides not matched to a gene: 8. The germline V gene encodes CDR1 SGHVS and CDR2 FNYEAQ. This CDR3 spans 15 amino acids. Here the CDR3 DNA reads TGTGCCAGCAGCTTGGGGGGGGTTCGGGTCTACGAGCAGTACTTC. This sequence encodes CASSLGGVRVYEQYF. Full variable domain (missing parts from reference TRBV7-6 and TRBJ2-7): GAGVSQSPRYKVTKRGQDVALRCDPISGHVSLYWYRQALGQGPEFLTYFNYEAQQDKSGLPNDRFSAERPEGSISTLTIQRTEQRDSAMYRCASSLGGVRVYEQYFGPGTRLTVT.

The count of this clone is one. This CDR3 is CASSIGLTSYEQYF. In nucleotides, the CDR3 is TGTGCCAGTAGTATAGGACTTACATCCTACGAGCAGTACTTC. The chain has TRBV19 and TRBJ2-7; D is unresolved. The V end was cut by 1 base, the J end by 1 base, with 8 bases between. This CDR3 comprises 14 residues. Germline loops: CDR1 LNHDA, CDR2 SQIVND (reference sequence).